One sample yielded the 16 T cell receptor beta chains listed below, sequenced in a study of blood T cell repertoires in COVID-19. Generated by immunoSEQ multiplex PCR, the TCRdb table keeps only in-frame clones and is missing some. The repertoire holds roughly 62,000 clones, 65% to 85% seen once, with just over 20% in the top ten. The sample taken for sequencing was peripheral blood. The receptors originated from a woman aged 80 or over with active or convalescent COVID-19.

The rearrangement joins TRBV4-1 to TRBJ2-6, with no clear D. Per germline, CDR1 MGHRA and CDR2 YSYEKL. The CDR3 contains 17 residues. Trimming removed 0 bases from V and 0 bases from J, with 9 bases in between. CDR3 DNA: TGCGCCAGCAGCCAAGATCAGCAGGTCTCTGGGGCCAACGTCCTGACTTTC. Protein: CASSQDQQVSGANVLTF.

The CDR3 region has the DNA TGTGCCAGCAGCTCCCAAGGGACAGGAGGCACCGGGGAGCTGTTTTTT. Amino acids: CASSSQGTGGTGELFF. The gene calls are TRBV7-3 and TRBJ2-2; 8 bases map to TRBD1. The germline gives CDR1 SGHTA, CDR2 FQGTGA. The CDR3 extends over 16 amino acids. J was trimmed by 4 bases and V by 4 bases; bases with no gene match: 8.

This chain uses TRBV2 with TRBJ1-1, with D possibly being TRBD1 (6 bases). CDR3 length equals 13 residues. V shed 7 bases and J shed 2 bases, with 11 bases lying between them. Germline values: CDR1 SNHLY, CDR2 FYNNEI. In DNA, the CDR3 is TGTGCCAGCAAAGGACAGCAAAACACTGAAGCTTTCTTT. It encodes CASKGQQNTEAFF.

The genes are TRBV7-9 and TRBJ1-1, with D maybe TRBD1 (5 bases). V dropped 1 base and J dropped 2 bases, with 11 bases sitting between them. The CDR3 extends over 15 amino acids. Germline CDR1 is SEHNR and CDR2 is FQNEAQ (reference sequence). DNA of the CDR3: TGTGCCAGCAGCTTAGGAACAGGCCGTAACACTGAAGCTTTCTTT. Amino acids: CASSLGTGRNTEAFF. Variable domain in full (rest from reference TRBV7-9 and TRBJ1-1): DTGVSQNPRHKITKRGQNVTFRCDPISEHNRLYWYRQTLGQGPEFLTYFQNEAQLEKSRLLSDRFSAERPKGSFSTLEIQRTEQGDSAMYLCASSLGTGRNTEAFFGQGTRLTVV.

The chain uses TRBV28 and TRBJ1-1, with 7 nucleotides matching TRBD1. The CDR3 loop spans 11 amino acids. CDR1 and CDR2 from the germline V gene are MDHEN and SYDVKM. V trimming: 5 bases; J trimming: 11 bases; junction bases outside the gene matches: 5. As DNA, the CDR3 is TGTGCCAGCAGTACAGGGGATAGGGCTTTCTTT. Its translation is CASSTGDRAFF.

The chain combines TRBV5-1 with TRBJ1-2; 9 bases match TRBD1. CDR1 and CDR2 (germline): SGHRS, YFSETQ. The CDR3 spans 13 residues. The trim removed 2 bases at V and 6 bases at J, leaving 2 bases unmatched. CDR3 coding DNA: TGCGCCAGCAGCTTAACAGGGGGCGATGGCTACACCTTC. It yields the protein CASSLTGGDGYTF.

This chain's CDR3 is CASSTTRDGELFF. The CDR3 nucleotides are TGTGCCAGCAGCACTACTAGGGACGGGGAGCTGTTTTTT. The rearrangement links TRBV11-3 to TRBJ2-2; D may be TRBD2 (5 bases). V was pared by 5 bases and J by 7 bases, with 11 bases between. Germline V lookup: CDR1 SGHNT, CDR2 YENEEA. This CDR3 contains 13 residues.

The V call is TRBV19, the J call TRBJ2-2; 8 bases map to TRBD1. Germline values: CDR1 LNHDA, CDR2 SQIVND (reference sequence). The CDR3 runs 12 residues. The CDR3 sequence is CATGVRAGELFF. In DNA, the CDR3 is TGTGCGACAGGGGTGAGAGCCGGGGAGCTGTTTTTT.

The rearrangement links TRBV5-1 to TRBJ2-7; TRBD1 agrees at 7 bases. CDR3 length: 17 amino acids. Trimming at V came to 4 bases and at J to 1 base, leaving 14 bases not matched to a gene. Germline CDR1 SGHRS, CDR2 YFSETQ. DNA for the CDR3: TGCGCCAGCAGCACAGGGCTAGACAGGGTTGGGTCCTACGAGCAGTACTTC. Encoded protein: CASSTGLDRVGSYEQYF.

This rearrangement joins TRBV18 to TRBJ2-3; weak D call: TRBD1 (6 bases). The germline V and J ends were trimmed by 6 bases and 6 bases, with 16 bases remaining between them. This CDR3 is 14 amino acids long. Per the germline V gene, CDR1 is KGHSH and CDR2 is LQKENI. CDR3 in amino acids: CASSGLDQGDTQYF. The CDR3 bases are TGTGCCAGCTCGGGGTTGGACCAGGGGGATACGCAGTATTTT.

The rearrangement joins TRBV5-1 to TRBJ1-4, with unresolved D. Trimming pared 2 bases from V and 0 bases from J, leaving 5 bases between. Germline CDR1 reads SGHRS; CDR2 reads YFSETQ. This CDR3 is 14 amino acids long. The CDR3 protein is CASSLGATNEKLFF. As DNA, the CDR3 is TGCGCCAGCAGCTTAGGAGCAACTAATGAAAAACTGTTTTTT.

The chain links TRBV2 to TRBJ1-6, with D possibly being TRBD1 (6 bases). V was clipped by 4 bases and J by 10 bases, with 11 bases between them. The CDR3 extends over 13 amino acids. Per germline, CDR1 SNHLY and CDR2 FYNNEI. CDR3 protein: CASSAQGISPLHF. DNA for the CDR3: TGTGCCAGCAGTGCCCAGGGGATCTCACCCCTCCACTTT.

This clone has only a few counts. The rearrangement uses TRBV3-1 (or the pseudogene TRBV3-2) and TRBJ1-2, with 8 positions matching TRBD1. This CDR3 region has 14 residues. After removal of 1 base from V and 7 bases from J, the junction contained 5 bases not matched to a gene. CDR1 LGHDT and CDR2 YNNKEL come from the germline V gene (reference sequence). The CDR3 DNA follows: TGTGCCAGCAGCCAAGTACAGGGGGATCGTGGCTACACCTTC. Protein product: CASSQVQGDRGYTF.

V gene TRBV5-1 combines with J gene TRBJ2-3; D remains ambiguous. Trimming shortened V by 7 bases and J by 3 bases, and 12 bases separated the two germline ends. In germline, CDR1 is SGHRS, CDR2 YFSETQ. This CDR3 comprises 13 residues. Here the CDR3 DNA reads TGCGCCAGCGCGGTGGAGTCTACAGATACGCAGTATTTT. This translates into CASAVESTDTQYF.

Ten or more counts support this clone. The CDR3 DNA is TGCGCCAGCCTACTTCAACAGGGCACTGAAGCTTTCTTT. Amino acid sequence: CASLLQQGTEAFF. The V and J genes are TRBV5-1 and TRBJ1-1; the D gene is possibly TRBD1 (6 bases). The germline gives CDR1 SGHRS, CDR2 YFSETQ. V was cut by 7 bases and J by 4 bases, with 14 bases left in between. The CDR3 spans 13 residues.

The CDR3, as DNA: TGTGCCAGCAGTTACATTATTCGAGGGGGGACAGGGGTCAATCAGCCCCAGCATTTT. Its translation: CASSYIIRGGTGVNQPQHF. The chain joins TRBV6-2 or TRBV6-3 to TRBJ1-5; 10 nucleotides agree with TRBD1. The trim removed 2 bases at V and 3 bases at J, leaving 13 bases unmatched. Germline V gives CDR1 MNHEY, CDR2 SVGEGT. This CDR3 is built from 19 residues.